Listed below are T cell receptor beta chains from one sample, sequenced in a study of tumor T cells in aggressive B-cell lymphoma. Assay used: immunoSEQ multiplex PCR; TCRdb lists only in-frame clones, some missing. The sample yields some 4,000 clones, 86% seen once. Sequencing was performed on tumor tissue. The receptor source for this set is an adult with diffuse large B cell lymphoma. CDR3s include the opening cysteine and the closing phenylalanine or tryptophan. The order of the fields is CDR3 length, clone size, D gene, V gene, J gene, CDR3 protein, CDR3 DNA. The D gene is left open where the match is weak. Part of the rows lack a size; the others show once, few, many or a class for expanded clones.

13	NA	TRBD1	TRBV6-5	TRBJ1-1	CASRPTGGTEAFF	TGTGCCAGCCGTCCGACAGGGGGCACTGAAGCTTTCTTT
14	NA	NA	TRBV7-7	TRBJ1-3	CASSLAGQGNTIYF	TGTGCCAGCAGCTTAGCGGGGCAGGGAAACACCATATATTTT
12	NA	NA	TRBV18	TRBJ1-5	CASSFWQGSQHF	TGTGCCAGCTCATTTTGGCAGGGTTCCCAGCATTTT
13	NA	TRBD1	TRBV6-6	TRBJ1-2	CASTPTGVSGYTF	TGTGCCAGCACCCCGACAGGGGTGAGCGGCTACACCTTC
13	NA	NA	TRBV13	TRBJ2-3	CASSLAGTDTQYF	TGTGCCAGCAGCTTAGCGGGGACAGATACGCAGTATTTT
14	NA	NA	TRBV5-1	TRBJ1-1	CASSLTSGNTEAFF	TGCGCCAGCAGCTTGACTTCTGGGAACACTGAAGCTTTCTTT
15	NA	NA	TRBV6-5	TRBJ1-6	CASSYSGDTNSPLHF	TGTGCCAGCAGTTACTCGGGGGACACTAATTCACCCCTCCACTTT
16	NA	NA	TRBV21-1	TRBJ2-7	CASPIWTELEAYEQYF	TGTGCCAGCCCCATTTGGACAGAACTAGAGGCCTACGAGCAGTACTTC
16	NA	NA	TRBV19	TRBJ1-4	CASSSRGIATNEKLFF	TGTGCCAGTAGCAGCCGGGGAATTGCAACTAATGAAAAACTGTTTTTT
14	NA	TRBD1	TRBV13	TRBJ2-7	CASSLRTGGSEQYF	TGTGCCAGCAGCTTACGGACAGGGGGCAGCGAGCAGTACTTC
18	NA	NA	TRBV9	TRBJ1-3	CASSVEGLARGAGNTIYF	TGTGCCAGCAGCGTGGAGGGGCTCGCTAGGGGCGCCGGAAACACCATATATTTT
14	NA	TRBD1	TRBV5-1	TRBJ2-3	CASSTGQVADTQYF	TGCGCCAGCAGCACGGGACAGGTGGCAGATACGCAGTATTTT
15	once	TRBD1	TRBV6-5	TRBJ2-2	CASSYGTGGTGELFF	TGTGCCAGCAGTTACGGGACAGGGGGGACCGGGGAGCTGTTTTTT
15	NA	NA	TRBV6-1	TRBJ2-7	CASSEHTGKVREQYF	TGTGCCAGCAGTGAACATACAGGGAAGGTCCGCGAGCAGTACTTC
13	NA	TRBD2	TRBV5-5	TRBJ2-1	CASSLGAGGEQFF	TGTGCCAGCAGCCTAGGTGCGGGAGGCGAGCAGTTCTTC
10	NA	NA	TRBV6-5	TRBJ2-3	CATSADTQYF	TGTGCCACCTCGGCAGATACGCAGTATTTT
16	NA	TRBD1	TRBV28	TRBJ2-7	CAVTGVAGTGEMKQYF	TGTGCCGTCACGGGGGTTGCCGGGACAGGGGAAATGAAGCAGTACTTC
16	NA	TRBD2	TRBV7-2	TRBJ2-7	CASSTLLAGGSYEQYF	TGTGCCAGCAGCACGCTACTAGCGGGGGGCTCCTACGAGCAGTACTTC
14	NA	TRBD1	TRBV5-6	TRBJ2-5	CASSQGQGGETQYF	TGTGCCAGCAGCCAGGGACAGGGGGGCGAGACCCAGTACTTC
14	NA	NA	TRBV10-3	TRBJ1-5	CAISARGSNQPQHF	TGTGCCATCAGTGCAAGGGGGAGCAATCAGCCCCAGCATTTT
14	NA	NA	TRBV6-5	TRBJ2-2	CASSQDWVAGELFF	TGTGCCAGCAGCCAGGATTGGGTCGCCGGGGAGCTGTTTTTT
14	NA	NA	TRBV6-5	TRBJ2-5	CASSYLGSQETQYF	TGTGCCAGCAGTTACCTCGGGTCTCAAGAGACCCAGTACTTC
12	NA	NA	TRBV19	TRBJ1-1	CASGRRGTEAFF	TGTGCCAGTGGGAGGAGGGGAACTGAAGCTTTCTTT
16	few	NA	TRBV28	TRBJ1-3	CASSSPDWGFGNTIYF	TGTGCCAGCAGTTCCCCGGATTGGGGCTTTGGAAACACCATATATTTT
16	NA	NA	TRBV2	TRBJ2-3	CASSREPPPVTDTQYF	TGTGCCAGCAGTAGGGAGCCTCCTCCCGTCACAGATACGCAGTATTTT
17	NA	TRBD1	TRBV9	TRBJ1-3	CASSSPDRGLSGNTIYF	TGTGCCAGCAGCTCTCCGGACAGGGGACTCTCTGGAAACACCATATATTTT
13	NA	TRBD2	TRBV19	TRBJ2-1	CASRTSGGLEQFF	TGTGCCAGTAGGACTAGCGGGGGCCTGGAGCAGTTCTTC
13	NA	TRBD2	TRBV27	TRBJ2-3	CASSRGGPDTQYF	TGTGCCAGCAGTCGGGGGGGCCCAGATACGCAGTATTTT
15	NA	NA	TRBV4-3	TRBJ1-2	CASSQDGEYLYGYTF	TGCGCCAGCAGCCAAGATGGAGAATATCTATATGGCTACACCTTC
14	NA	NA	TRBV7-9	TRBJ1-1	CASSFGGGLTEAFF	TGTGCCAGCAGCTTTGGGGGAGGGCTCACTGAAGCTTTCTTT
13	NA	TRBD1	TRBV6-5	TRBJ1-2	CASRPDRFGGYTF	TGTGCCAGCAGACCGGACAGGTTCGGTGGCTACACCTTC
15	NA	NA	TRBV28	TRBJ1-2	CASSFDHRVDYGYTF	TGTGCCAGCAGTTTCGATCACAGGGTTGACTATGGCTACACCTTC
13	NA	NA	TRBV25-1	TRBJ1-2	CASSGGAVYGYTF	TGTGCCAGCTCGGGGGGGGCGGTCTATGGCTACACCTTC
15	NA	NA	TRBV7-9	TRBJ2-5	CASSRAGAGEETQYF	TGTGCCAGCAGCCGGGCCGGGGCAGGGGAAGAGACCCAGTACTTC
13	NA	NA	TRBV7-2	TRBJ2-1	CASSLSRVDEQFF	TGTGCCAGCAGCTTATCCAGGGTGGATGAGCAGTTCTTC
17	NA	TRBD2	TRBV4-3	TRBJ2-3	CASSQSLAQIGTDTQYF	TGCGCCAGCAGCCAATCACTAGCGCAAATTGGTACAGATACGCAGTATTTT
18	NA	TRBD1	TRBV4-2	TRBJ1-4	CASSQGTGGLATNEKLFF	TGTGCCAGCAGCCAAGGGACAGGGGGGCTTGCAACTAATGAAAAACTGTTTTTT
16	NA	TRBD2	TRBV2	TRBJ2-1	CASLQSVAGGYNEQFF	TGTGCCAGCCTTCAAAGTGTGGCGGGGGGATACAATGAGCAGTTCTTC
15	NA	NA	TRBV19	TRBJ1-2	CVSSINLVGGVGYTF	TGTGTCAGTAGTATAAATCTTGTCGGAGGGGTCGGCTACACCTTC
12	few	NA	TRBV7-2	TRBJ2-1	CASRSAGNEQFF	TGTGCCAGCAGGTCGGCGGGAAATGAGCAGTTCTTC
15	NA	TRBD1	TRBV4-3	TRBJ2-7	CASSFGTGSFYEQYF	TGCGCCAGCAGTTTTGGGACAGGGAGTTTCTACGAGCAGTACTTC
15	NA	TRBD2	TRBV7-2	TRBJ2-5	CASSFNSGGQETQYF	TGTGCCAGCAGCTTTAATAGCGGGGGCCAAGAGACCCAGTACTTC
14	NA	NA	TRBV5-1	TRBJ1-1	CASSLQALNTEAFF	TGCGCCAGCAGCTTACAGGCTCTGAACACTGAAGCTTTCTTT
13	NA	TRBD1	TRBV27	TRBJ2-5	CASSIGQGETQYF	TGTGCCAGCAGTATAGGACAGGGGGAGACCCAGTACTTC
15	NA	NA	TRBV4-3	TRBJ2-7	CASSQDLDYKYEQYF	TGCGCCAGCAGCCAAGATTTAGACTACAAATACGAGCAGTACTTC
11	NA	NA	TRBV20-1	TRBJ1-2	CSAQTNYGYTF	TGCAGTGCGCAGACTAACTATGGCTACACCTTC
12	NA	NA	TRBV27	TRBJ1-1	CASSTGGAEAFF	TGTGCCAGCAGCACGGGGGGTGCTGAAGCTTTCTTT
15	NA	NA	TRBV7-3	TRBJ1-1	CASSPGGAGYTEAFF	TGTGCCAGCAGCCCGGGAGGGGCCGGGTACACTGAAGCTTTCTTT
15	few	TRBD1	TRBV6-4	TRBJ2-1	CASSRGTGGSGEQFF	TGTGCCAGCAGTCGCGGGACAGGGGGCTCAGGTGAGCAGTTCTTC
16	NA	TRBD1	TRBV6-4	TRBJ2-7	CASSDRYGTGAYEQYF	TGTGCCAGCAGTGACCGCTACGGGACAGGGGCCTACGAGCAGTACTTC
12	NA	NA	TRBV29-1	TRBJ1-4	CSAEAGNEKLFF	TGCAGCGCTGAAGCGGGAAATGAAAAACTGTTTTTT